These T cell receptor beta chains were read from a single sample in a study of OX40 agonist ivuxolimab in advanced cancers. Here immunoSEQ multiplex PCR was the method, and the copy in TCRdb shows in-frame clones only, minus some. Of around 79,000 clones listed, about 88% are singletons. The sequencing here drew on CD4+ or CD8+ T cells sorted from blood, taken in a trial of the OX40 agonist ivuxolimab. The receptor source for this set is an adult with an advanced solid tumor such as melanoma, head and neck, liver or kidney cancer. The conserved cysteine and the conserved F or W are not part of the CDR3 here. Each record gives: V gene, J gene, CDR3 protein.

v_call: TRBV7-6
j_call: TRBJ1-5
cdr3_aa: ASSLGRGGQPQH

v_call: TRBV4-1
j_call: TRBJ2-7
cdr3_aa: ASSQDQGFAYEQY

v_call: TRBV7-3
j_call: TRBJ1-1
cdr3_aa: ASSAQDGYTEAF

v_call: TRBV6-5
j_call: TRBJ2-5
cdr3_aa: ASSYEGWGLETQY

v_call: TRBV6-1
j_call: TRBJ2-7
cdr3_aa: ASTRHSYEQY

v_call: TRBV6-5
j_call: TRBJ2-7
cdr3_aa: ASSFTSGMGYEQY

v_call: TRBV18
j_call: TRBJ1-2
cdr3_aa: ASSPGSDYGYT

v_call: TRBV6-1
j_call: TRBJ2-3
cdr3_aa: ASSGQWGDTQY

v_call: TRBV6-1
j_call: TRBJ2-7
cdr3_aa: ASSNRDRTREQY

v_call: TRBV30
j_call: TRBJ1-5
cdr3_aa: AWSVKDRGRGNQPQH

v_call: TRBV10-3
j_call: TRBJ1-2
cdr3_aa: AISESESYGYT

v_call: TRBV5-6
j_call: TRBJ1-5
cdr3_aa: ASSLAGGLGNQPQH

v_call: TRBV12-5
j_call: TRBJ2-7
cdr3_aa: ASGNPGGYEQY

v_call: TRBV19
j_call: TRBJ2-2
cdr3_aa: ASLDRDVIGELF

v_call: TRBV4-2
j_call: TRBJ2-3
cdr3_aa: ASSRTLALGTDTQY

v_call: TRBV5-1
j_call: TRBJ2-3
cdr3_aa: ASSLVSNTGGLDTQY

v_call: TRBV18
j_call: TRBJ1-2
cdr3_aa: ASSPPGQEGSHGYT

v_call: TRBV28
j_call: TRBJ2-5
cdr3_aa: ASSPGTSVQTQY

v_call: TRBV5-1
j_call: TRBJ2-2
cdr3_aa: ASSLAGQFARELF

v_call: TRBV11-2
j_call: TRBJ2-7
cdr3_aa: ASSPGQAHEQY

v_call: TRBV7-9
j_call: TRBJ2-5
cdr3_aa: ASSGGLAIQETQY

v_call: TRBV5-1
j_call: TRBJ1-1
cdr3_aa: ASSWGTGITEAF

v_call: TRBV25-1
j_call: TRBJ2-1
cdr3_aa: ASSERTSGLNEQF

v_call: TRBV30
j_call: TRBJ1-1
cdr3_aa: AWSVPSRRNTEAF

v_call: TRBV2
j_call: TRBJ2-7
cdr3_aa: ASSGQGEGSYEQY

v_call: TRBV19
j_call: TRBJ1-5
cdr3_aa: ASRTYSGQKNQPQH

v_call: TRBV19
j_call: TRBJ1-1
cdr3_aa: ASSISGRGTEAF

v_call: TRBV10-3
j_call: TRBJ2-3
cdr3_aa: ATLAGSTDTQY

v_call: TRBV19
j_call: TRBJ2-7
cdr3_aa: ASSTPSGRVTYEQY

v_call: TRBV5-4
j_call: TRBJ1-1
cdr3_aa: ASSLRGNTEAF

v_call: TRBV6-5
j_call: TRBJ2-5
cdr3_aa: ASSVPGQETQY

v_call: TRBV9
j_call: TRBJ2-3
cdr3_aa: ASSVGGQGTDTQY

v_call: TRBV5-4
j_call: TRBJ2-5
cdr3_aa: ASSWGQGRQETQY

v_call: TRBV7-7
j_call: TRBJ2-5
cdr3_aa: ASSPLSQETQY

v_call: TRBV27
j_call: TRBJ1-1
cdr3_aa: ASSLRGTEAF

v_call: TRBV18
j_call: TRBJ1-3
cdr3_aa: ASSETGAGNTIY

v_call: TRBV14
j_call: TRBJ2-1
cdr3_aa: ASSQDRRAGRLRQF

v_call: TRBV28
j_call: TRBJ1-2
cdr3_aa: ASEGQYYGYT

v_call: TRBV5-4
j_call: TRBJ1-2
cdr3_aa: ASSLALDIANYGYT

v_call: TRBV11-2
j_call: TRBJ2-7
cdr3_aa: ASSLMKGSSYEQY

v_call: TRBV6-5
j_call: TRBJ1-2
cdr3_aa: ASSQKGTGFGGYT

v_call: TRBV27
j_call: TRBJ2-1
cdr3_aa: ASSPGTSGSSYNEQF

v_call: TRBV6-5
j_call: TRBJ1-2
cdr3_aa: ASSYSTAVNYGYT

v_call: TRBV4-2
j_call: TRBJ1-3
cdr3_aa: ASSQEPITGNTIY

v_call: TRBV6-1
j_call: TRBJ2-3
cdr3_aa: ASSWRTASTDTQY

v_call: TRBV2
j_call: TRBJ2-7
cdr3_aa: ASSRGGVSYEQY

v_call: TRBV2
j_call: TRBJ1-6
cdr3_aa: ASSSGLNSPLH

v_call: TRBV19
j_call: TRBJ1-5
cdr3_aa: ASSEDNQPQH

v_call: TRBV6-5
j_call: TRBJ1-2
cdr3_aa: ASSYNSEIYGYT

v_call: TRBV25-1
j_call: TRBJ1-2
cdr3_aa: ASSAEGRGYT

v_call: TRBV10-3
j_call: TRBJ2-2
cdr3_aa: AISGGYGYTGELF

v_call: TRBV19
j_call: TRBJ1-1
cdr3_aa: ASSTKTGGVNTEAF